This T cell receptor (beta chain) was recovered during a study of cytomegalovirus exposure and HLA in healthy donors. It was healthy bone marrow donors who served as donors. To note about this clone: As yet, its antigen is unknown.

13 Jbeta primers and 60 Vbeta primers were used for the PCR. Using immunoSEQ multiplex PCR, the repertoire was profiled, and TCRdb retains in-frame clones only, with some absent. This sample has 100,000 or so clones, with 60% to 85% found just once. The study's findings and limits: Analysis performed later found more than 15,000 TCR beta sequences associated with HLA alleles at 0.05 false discovery rate. Later, an analysis showed that TCR beta chains associated with HLA were more clonally expanded than others that were equally common.

The receptor was isolated from a female donor in good health and CMV-seronegative. Material: PBMCs.

The CDR3 DNA reads as TGTGCCAGCAGTTCAGGGGGCGGGAATCAGCCCCAGCATTTT. Residues: CASSSGGGNQPQHF. This chain links TRBV11-2 with TRBJ1-5; 8 bases are shared with TRBD1. The V segment lost 6 bases and the J segment 4 bases; nucleotides outside the gene matches: 5. The germline V gene encodes CDR1 SGHAT and CDR2 FQNNGV. This CDR3 is built from 14 residues.